Listed here are 13 T cell receptor beta chains from one sample, sequenced in a study of blood T cell repertoires in COVID-19. Data came from immunoSEQ multiplex PCR; TCRdb stores just in-frame clones and leaves some out. The repertoire holds approximately 110,000 clones, with 80% as singletons. The specimen sequenced was peripheral blood. These receptors were collected from a human donor in a cohort sampled during active or convalescent COVID-19.

J is TRBJ2-2 and V is TRBV27, with 8 bases matching TRBD1. Germline V gives CDR1 MNHEY, CDR2 SMNVEV (reference sequence). The CDR3 is made up of 16 amino acids. The V gene end was trimmed by 2 bases and the J gene end by 3 bases; junction bases not matched to a gene: 5. As DNA, the CDR3 is TGTGCCAGCAGTTTAAGCCGGACAGGGTACACCGGGGAGCTGTTTTTT. This codes for CASSLSRTGYTGELFF.

V and J are TRBV11-2 and TRBJ1-1; D remains ambiguous. Germline V gene lookup returns CDR1 SGHAT and CDR2 FQNNGV. V dropped 4 bases and J dropped 2 bases, with 11 bases sitting between them. There are 14 residues in the CDR3. CDR3 coding DNA: TGTGCCAGCAGCTCCATTAGACAAAACACTGAAGCTTTCTTT. Amino acid sequence: CASSSIRQNTEAFF.

The CDR3 coding sequence is TGTGCCAGCTCCCCCGGGAACCAACAATACGAGCAGTACTTC. It is translated as CASSPGNQQYEQYF. The gene calls are TRBV18 and TRBJ2-7, with D possibly TRBD2 on 5 matching bases. The CDR3 contains 14 residues. Per germline, CDR1 KGHSH and CDR2 LQKENI. V was trimmed by 6 bases and J by 4 bases, leaving 16 bases between them.

This clone was detected a few times. The genes are TRBV9 and TRBJ1-2; 7 nucleotides line up with TRBD1. The ends lost 3 bases at V and 5 bases at J; junction bases unmatched: 4. The CDR3 consists of 13 residues. CDR1 is SGDLS and CDR2 is YYNGEE in the germline V gene. CDR3 nucleotides: TGTGCCAGCAGCGACAGGGGTGGGTATGGCTACACCTTC. It encodes CASSDRGGYGYTF.

This clone was detected only once. V gene TRBV11-2 combines with J gene TRBJ2-5, with 9 bases identical to TRBD2. V dropped 4 bases and J dropped 2; count of bases not matched to a gene: 5. This CDR3 has 15 residues. In germline, CDR1 is SGHAT, CDR2 FQNNGV. CDR3 coding DNA: TGTGCCAGCAGCTCGCCCGCGGGGGGGCAAGAGACCCAGTACTTC. Protein: CASSSPAGGQETQYF.

The chain carries TRBV3-1 (or the pseudogene TRBV3-2) and TRBJ2-3; unclear D gene. Germline CDR1 LGHDT, CDR2 YNNKEL (reference sequence). Trimming left V 1 base short and J 3 bases short, with 2 bases between. The CDR3 is 12 amino acids. This CDR3 reads CASSQATDTQYF. The DNA for the CDR3 is TGTGCCAGCAGCCAAGCAACAGATACGCAGTATTTT.

This chain connects TRBV5-1 to TRBJ2-5; TRBD2 is a possible D gene (6 bases). Trimming removed 0 bases at V and 5 bases at J, with 14 bases between. Germline-derived CDR1 and CDR2 are SGHRS and YFSETQ. This CDR3 has 15 amino acids. CDR3 DNA: TGCGCCAGCAGCTTGGCGGGGACTGGACGGGAGACCCAGTACTTC. Amino acids: CASSLAGTGRETQYF.

This clone has more than one count but fewer than ten. This chain links TRBV6-1 with TRBJ1-2; 7 bases match TRBD1. The J segment lost 7 bases and the V segment lost 3 bases, leaving 8 bases of the junction unmatched. The germline V gene has CDR1 MNHNS and CDR2 SASEGT. CDR3 length: 14 amino acids. As DNA, the CDR3 is TGTGCCAGCAGTGATCCCCCTTGGACAGGTGGCTACACCTTC. This translates into CASSDPPWTGGYTF.

V gene TRBV5-6 combines with J gene TRBJ1-6, with D unclear. Germline CDR1 and CDR2: SGHDT and YYEEEE. V was cut by 4 bases and J by 10 bases, with 12 bases left in between. The CDR3 length is 13 residues. The chain's CDR3 is CASSLGVGSPLHF. The CDR3 region has the DNA TGTGCCAGCAGCCTCGGGGTCGGGTCACCCCTCCACTTT.

The rearrangement links TRBV4-1 to TRBJ2-2; D gene ambiguous. CDR3 length equals 14 residues. CDR1 is MGHRA and CDR2 is YSYEKL in the germline V gene. V was trimmed by 3 bases and J by 1 base, leaving 6 bases between them. CDR3 loop: CASSHGWNTGELFF. For the CDR3, the DNA is TGCGCCAGCAGCCACGGTTGGAACACCGGGGAGCTGTTTTTT.

This chain's CDR3 is CASTQGAMNTEAFF. The CDR3 nucleotides are TGCGCCAGCACCCAAGGGGCCATGAACACTGAAGCTTTCTTT. The chain carries TRBV5-1 and TRBJ1-1; D may be TRBD1 (5 bases). V was pared by 6 bases and J by 0 bases, with 12 bases between. Germline CDR1 and CDR2: SGHRS and YFSETQ. There are 14 residues in the CDR3.

J is TRBJ1-1 and V is TRBV6-5; possibly TRBD1 for D (6 bases). Germline V gene lookup returns CDR1 MNHEY and CDR2 SVGAGI. Trimming took off 4 bases at V and 6 bases at J, with 12 bases between the two ends. This CDR3 comprises 13 residues. CDR3 bases: TGTGCCAGCAGTTCCCCAGGGGCCGCTGAAGCTTTCTTT. It yields the protein CASSSPGAAEAFF.

This clone appeared a few times. The chain joins TRBV27 to TRBJ1-5; perhaps TRBD1 as D (5 bases). The V end was cut by 5 bases, the J end by 6 bases, with 11 bases between. Germline V gene data show CDR1 as MNHEY and CDR2 as SMNVEV (reference sequence). The CDR3 is 13 amino acids. CDR3 sequence (DNA): TGTGCCAGCAGTCTTAGGGGTGTTCAGCCCCAGCATTTT. This translates into CASSLRGVQPQHF.